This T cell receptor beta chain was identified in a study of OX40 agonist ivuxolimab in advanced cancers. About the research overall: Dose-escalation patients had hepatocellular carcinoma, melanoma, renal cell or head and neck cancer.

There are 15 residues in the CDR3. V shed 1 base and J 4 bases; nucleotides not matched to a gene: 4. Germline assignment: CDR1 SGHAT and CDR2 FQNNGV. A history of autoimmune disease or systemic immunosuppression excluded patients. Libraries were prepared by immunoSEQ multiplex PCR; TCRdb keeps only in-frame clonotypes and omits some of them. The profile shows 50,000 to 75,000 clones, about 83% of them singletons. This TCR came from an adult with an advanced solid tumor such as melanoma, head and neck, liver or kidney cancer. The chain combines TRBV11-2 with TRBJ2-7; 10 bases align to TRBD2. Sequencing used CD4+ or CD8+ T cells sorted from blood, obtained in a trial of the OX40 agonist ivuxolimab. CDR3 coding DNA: TGTGCCAGCAGCTTAGGACTAGCGGGCGTGTACGAGCAGTACTTC. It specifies CASSLGLAGVYEQYF. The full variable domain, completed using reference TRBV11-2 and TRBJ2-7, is EAGVAQSPRYKIIEKRQSVAFWCNPISGHATLYWYQQILGQGPKLLIQFQNNGVVDDSQLPKDRFSAERLKGVDSTLKIQPAKLEDSAVYLCASSLGLAGVYEQYFGPGTRLTVT.